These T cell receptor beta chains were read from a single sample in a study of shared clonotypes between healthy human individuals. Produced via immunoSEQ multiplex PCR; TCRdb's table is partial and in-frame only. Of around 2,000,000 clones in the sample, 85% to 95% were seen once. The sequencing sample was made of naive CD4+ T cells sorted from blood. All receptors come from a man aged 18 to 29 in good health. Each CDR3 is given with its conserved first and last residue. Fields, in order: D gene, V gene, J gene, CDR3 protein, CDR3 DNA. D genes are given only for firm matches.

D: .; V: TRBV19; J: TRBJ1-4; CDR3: CASSLEGQKLFF; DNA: TGTGCCAGTAGTCTTGAAGGGCAAAAACTGTTTTTT
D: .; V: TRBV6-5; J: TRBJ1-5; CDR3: CASSYGQSNQPQHF; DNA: TGTGCCAGCAGTTACGGACAGTCCAATCAGCCCCAGCATTTT
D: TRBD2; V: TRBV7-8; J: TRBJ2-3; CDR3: CASSSGGSPDTQYF; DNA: TGTGCCAGCAGCTCGGGGGGATCACCAGATACGCAGTATTTT
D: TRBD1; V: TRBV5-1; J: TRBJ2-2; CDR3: CASSQRTGVTGELFF; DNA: TGCGCCAGCAGCCAGCGGACAGGGGTCACCGGGGAGCTGTTTTTT
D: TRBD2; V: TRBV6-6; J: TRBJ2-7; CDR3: CASSTLAGDSYEQYF; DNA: TGTGCCAGCAGTACGTTAGCGGGAGACTCCTACGAGCAGTACTTC
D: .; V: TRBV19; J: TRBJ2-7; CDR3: CASSIVPNYEQYF; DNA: TGTGCCAGTAGTATAGTCCCGAACTACGAGCAGTACTTC
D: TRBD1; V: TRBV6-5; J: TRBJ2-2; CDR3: CASSYSFRGLGELFF; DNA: TGTGCCAGCAGTTACTCGTTCAGGGGGCTCGGGGAGCTGTTTTTT
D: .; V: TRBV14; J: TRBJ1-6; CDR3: CASSQEPDNSPLHF; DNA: TGTGCCAGCAGCCAAGAGCCAGATAATTCACCCCTCCACTTT
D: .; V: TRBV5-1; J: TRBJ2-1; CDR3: CASSLVLATYNEQFF; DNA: TGCGCCAGCAGCCTAGTACTAGCCACTTACAATGAGCAGTTCTTC
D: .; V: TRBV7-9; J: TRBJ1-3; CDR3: CASSIPGLGNTIYF; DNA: TGTGCCAGCAGCATCCCCGGTCTCGGAAACACCATATATTTT
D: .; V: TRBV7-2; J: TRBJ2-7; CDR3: CASSLNSAAYEQYF; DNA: TGTGCCAGCAGCTTAAATTCGGCTGCCTACGAGCAGTACTTC
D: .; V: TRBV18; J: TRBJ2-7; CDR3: CASSPTAPYEQYF; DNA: TGTGCCAGCTCACCAACCGCTCCCTACGAGCAGTACTTC
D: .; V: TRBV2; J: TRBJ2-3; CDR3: CALGPEVKRTDTQYF; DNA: TGTGCCTTGGGCCCGGAGGTAAAACGCACAGATACGCAGTATTTT
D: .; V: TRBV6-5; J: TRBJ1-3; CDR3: CASSSLNPGNTIYF; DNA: TGTGCCAGCAGTTCCCTAAATCCTGGAAACACCATATATTTT
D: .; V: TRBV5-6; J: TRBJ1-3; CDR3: CASSLQGLGNTIYF; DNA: TGTGCCAGCAGCTTACAGGGTCTAGGAAACACCATATATTTT
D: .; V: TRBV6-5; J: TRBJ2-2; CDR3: CASSYSTRTGELFF; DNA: TGTGCCAGCAGTTACTCGACAAGAACCGGGGAGCTGTTTTTT